This T cell receptor beta chain came from a study of control samples from healthy donors and cancer patients. The repertoire was sequenced with immunoSEQ multiplex PCR; TCRdb's copy has only in-frame clones and lacks some. The sample yields 120,000 to 150,000 clones, about 90% seen once. The germline V gene encodes CDR1 MDHEN and CDR2 SYDVKM. The ends were cut back, 2 bases at V and 2 bases at J, with 13 bases in the middle. This CDR3 contains 15 residues. Sequencing was done on a sample of blood. The clonotype originates from a young man in good health. The V and J genes are TRBV28 and TRBJ2-7, with D perhaps TRBD1 or TRBD2 (5 bases each). CDR3 in DNA: TGTGCCAGCAGTTTAGCCGGGGCTATGCCCTACGAGCAGTACTTC. Its translation is CASSLAGAMPYEQYF.